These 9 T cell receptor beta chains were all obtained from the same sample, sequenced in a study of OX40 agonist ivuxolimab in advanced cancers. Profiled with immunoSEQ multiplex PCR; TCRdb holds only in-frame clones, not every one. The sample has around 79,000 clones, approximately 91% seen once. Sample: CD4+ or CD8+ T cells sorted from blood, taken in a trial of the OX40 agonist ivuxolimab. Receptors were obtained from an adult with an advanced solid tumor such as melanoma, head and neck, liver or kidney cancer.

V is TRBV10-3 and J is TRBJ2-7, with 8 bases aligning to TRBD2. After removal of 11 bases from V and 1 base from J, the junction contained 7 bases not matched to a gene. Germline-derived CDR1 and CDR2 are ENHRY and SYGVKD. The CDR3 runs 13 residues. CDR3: CAASRGGSYEQYF. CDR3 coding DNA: TGTGCCGCCTCACGGGGGGGATCCTACGAGCAGTACTTC.

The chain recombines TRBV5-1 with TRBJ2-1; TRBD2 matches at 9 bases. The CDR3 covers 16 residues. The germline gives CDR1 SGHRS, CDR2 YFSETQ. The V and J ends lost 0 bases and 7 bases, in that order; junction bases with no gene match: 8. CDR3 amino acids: CASSLAGGGAGNEQFF. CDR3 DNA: TGCGCCAGCAGCTTGGCCGGCGGGGGGGCCGGGAATGAGCAGTTCTTC.

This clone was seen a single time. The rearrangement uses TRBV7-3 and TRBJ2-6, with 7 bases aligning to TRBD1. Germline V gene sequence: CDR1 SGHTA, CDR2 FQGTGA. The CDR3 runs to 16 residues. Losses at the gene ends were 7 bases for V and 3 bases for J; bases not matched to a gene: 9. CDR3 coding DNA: TGTGCCAGCACCATAGAAGGGGGCGGTGGGGCCAACGTCCTGACTTTC. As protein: CASTIEGGGGANVLTF.

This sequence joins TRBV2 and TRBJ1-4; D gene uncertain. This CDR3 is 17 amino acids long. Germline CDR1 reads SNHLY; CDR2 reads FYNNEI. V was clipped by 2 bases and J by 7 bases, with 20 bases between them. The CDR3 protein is CASSEIPGSPGTEKLFF. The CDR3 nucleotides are TGTGCCAGCAGTGAAATTCCGGGCAGTCCCGGCACTGAAAAACTGTTTTTT.

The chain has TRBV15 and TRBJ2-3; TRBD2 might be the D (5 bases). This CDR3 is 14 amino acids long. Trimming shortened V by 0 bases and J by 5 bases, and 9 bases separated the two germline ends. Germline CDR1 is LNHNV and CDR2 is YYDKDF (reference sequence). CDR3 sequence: CATSRDLGRDTQYF. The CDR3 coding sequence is TGTGCCACCAGCAGAGATCTTGGGAGAGATACGCAGTATTTT.

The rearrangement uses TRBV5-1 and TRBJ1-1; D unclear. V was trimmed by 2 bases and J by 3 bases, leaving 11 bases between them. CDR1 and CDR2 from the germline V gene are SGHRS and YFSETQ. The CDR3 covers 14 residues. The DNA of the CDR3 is TGCGCCAGCAGCTTCCGAAACGGGGACACTGAAGCTTTCTTT. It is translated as CASSFRNGDTEAFF.

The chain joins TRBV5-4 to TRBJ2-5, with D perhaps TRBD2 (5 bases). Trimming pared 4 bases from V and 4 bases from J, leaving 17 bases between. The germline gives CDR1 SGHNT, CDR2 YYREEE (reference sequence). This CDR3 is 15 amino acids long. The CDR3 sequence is CASSPKGPSGETQYF. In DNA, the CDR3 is TGTGCCAGCAGCCCTAAAGGGCCGAGCGGAGAGACCCAGTACTTC.

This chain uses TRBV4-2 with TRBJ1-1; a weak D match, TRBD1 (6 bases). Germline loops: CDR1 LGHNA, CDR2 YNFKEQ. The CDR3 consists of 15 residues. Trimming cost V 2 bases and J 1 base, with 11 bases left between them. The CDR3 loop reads CASSQQMTGNTEAFF. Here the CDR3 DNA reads TGTGCCAGCAGCCAACAGATGACAGGGAACACTGAAGCTTTCTTT.

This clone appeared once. In nucleotides, the CDR3 is TGTGCCAGCTCACTACAGGGGGGACAAACTAGCAATCAGCCCCAGCATTTT. Translation: CASSLQGGQTSNQPQHF. This rearrangement joins TRBV18 to TRBJ1-5; TRBD1 aligns across 8 bases. The CDR3 spans 17 residues. Looked up from germline, CDR1 is KGHSH and CDR2 is LQKENI. The trim removed 4 bases at V and 0 bases at J, leaving 8 bases unmatched.